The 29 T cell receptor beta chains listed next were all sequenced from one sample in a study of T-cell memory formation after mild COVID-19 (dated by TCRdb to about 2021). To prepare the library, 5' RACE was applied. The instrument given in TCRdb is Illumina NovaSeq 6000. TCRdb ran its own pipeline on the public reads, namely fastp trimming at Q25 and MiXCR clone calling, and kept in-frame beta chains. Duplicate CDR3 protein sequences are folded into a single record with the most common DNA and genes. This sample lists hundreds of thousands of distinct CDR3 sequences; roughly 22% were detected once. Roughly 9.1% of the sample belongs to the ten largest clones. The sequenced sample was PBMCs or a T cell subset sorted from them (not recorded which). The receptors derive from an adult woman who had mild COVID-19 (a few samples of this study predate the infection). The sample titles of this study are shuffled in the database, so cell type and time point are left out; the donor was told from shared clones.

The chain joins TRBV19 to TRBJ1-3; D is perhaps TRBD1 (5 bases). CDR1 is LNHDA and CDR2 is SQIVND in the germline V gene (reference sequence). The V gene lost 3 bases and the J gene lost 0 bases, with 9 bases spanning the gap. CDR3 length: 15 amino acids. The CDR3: CASSIGGVSGNTIYF. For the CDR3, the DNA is TGTGCCAGTAGTATTGGGGGAGTCTCTGGAAACACCATATATTTT.

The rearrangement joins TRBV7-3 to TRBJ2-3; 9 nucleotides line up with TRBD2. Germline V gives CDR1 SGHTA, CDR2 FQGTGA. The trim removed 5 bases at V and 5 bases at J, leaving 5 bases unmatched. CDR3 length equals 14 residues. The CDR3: CASSRGTSRDTQYF. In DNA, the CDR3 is TGTGCCAGCAGCCGCGGGACTAGCCGAGATACGCAGTATTTT.

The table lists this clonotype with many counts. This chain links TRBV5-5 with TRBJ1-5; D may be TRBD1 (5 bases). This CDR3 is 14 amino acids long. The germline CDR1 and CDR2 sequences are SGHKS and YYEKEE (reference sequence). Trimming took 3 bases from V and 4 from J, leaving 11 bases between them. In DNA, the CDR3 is TGTGCCAGCAGCTACCGGGACGGAAATCAGCCCCAGCATTTT. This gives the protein CASSYRDGNQPQHF.

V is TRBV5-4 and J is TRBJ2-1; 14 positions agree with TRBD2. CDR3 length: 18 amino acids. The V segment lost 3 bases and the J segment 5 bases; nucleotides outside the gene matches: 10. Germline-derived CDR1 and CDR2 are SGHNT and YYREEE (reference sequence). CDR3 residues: CASSSGTSGSSGHNEQFF. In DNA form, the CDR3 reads TGTGCCAGCAGCTCCGGGACTAGCGGGAGTAGTGGGCACAATGAGCAGTTCTTC.

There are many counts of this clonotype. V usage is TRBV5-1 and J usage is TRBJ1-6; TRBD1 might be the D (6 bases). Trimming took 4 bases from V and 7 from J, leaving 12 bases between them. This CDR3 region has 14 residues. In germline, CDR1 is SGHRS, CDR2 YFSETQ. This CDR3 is CASSRDIRNSPLHF. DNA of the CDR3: TGCGCCAGCAGCCGGGACATCAGGAATTCACCCCTCCACTTT.

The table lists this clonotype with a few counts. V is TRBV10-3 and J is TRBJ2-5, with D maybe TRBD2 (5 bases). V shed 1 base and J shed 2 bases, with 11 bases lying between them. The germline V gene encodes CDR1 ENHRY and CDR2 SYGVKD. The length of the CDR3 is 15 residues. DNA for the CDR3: TGTGCCATCAGTGAGTACACGGGAACACAAGAGACCCAGTACTTC. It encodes CAISEYTGTQETQYF.

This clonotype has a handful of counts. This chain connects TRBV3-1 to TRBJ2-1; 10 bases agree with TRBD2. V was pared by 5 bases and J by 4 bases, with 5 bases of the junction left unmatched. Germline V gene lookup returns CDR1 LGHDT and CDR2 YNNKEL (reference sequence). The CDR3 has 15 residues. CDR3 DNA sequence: TGTGCCAGCAGCTACGAGCGGGGGGGTTACAATGAGCAGTTCTTC. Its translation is CASSYERGGYNEQFF.

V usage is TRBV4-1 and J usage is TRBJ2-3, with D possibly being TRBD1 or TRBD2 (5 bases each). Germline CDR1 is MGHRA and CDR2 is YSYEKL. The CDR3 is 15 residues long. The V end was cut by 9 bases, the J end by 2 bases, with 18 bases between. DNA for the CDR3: TGCGCCAGAAGCACGGGGACCCTCTACACAGATACGCAGTATTTT. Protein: CARSTGTLYTDTQYF.

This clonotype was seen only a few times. This CDR3 reads CASSMTGDDQPQHF. CDR3 DNA: TGTGCCAGCAGTATGACAGGGGATGATCAGCCCCAGCATTTT. The chain combines TRBV7-9 with TRBJ1-5, with TRBD1 matching over 8 bases. V shed 6 bases and J 5 bases; nucleotides not matched to a gene: 6. Germline V gives CDR1 SEHNR, CDR2 FQNEAQ (reference sequence). The CDR3 is made up of 14 amino acids. The whole variable domain, remainder taken from reference TRBV7-9 and TRBJ1-5, is DTGVSQNPRHKITKRGQNVTFRCDPISEHNRLYWYRQTLGQGPEFLTYFQNEAQLEKSRLLSDRFSAERPKGSFSTLEIQRTEQGDSAMYLCASSMTGDDQPQHFGDGTRLSIL.

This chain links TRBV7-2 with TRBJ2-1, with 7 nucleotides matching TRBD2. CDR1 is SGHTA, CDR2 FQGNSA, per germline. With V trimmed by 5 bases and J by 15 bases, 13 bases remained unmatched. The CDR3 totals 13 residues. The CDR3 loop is CASSHRSGRGMFF. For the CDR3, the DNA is TGTGCCAGCAGCCACCGCTCCGGGCGGGGGATGTTCTTC.

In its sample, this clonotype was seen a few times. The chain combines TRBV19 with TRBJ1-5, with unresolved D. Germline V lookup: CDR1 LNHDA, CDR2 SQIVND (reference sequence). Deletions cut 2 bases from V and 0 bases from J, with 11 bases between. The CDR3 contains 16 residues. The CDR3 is CASSIRPRGSNQPQHF. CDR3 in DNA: TGTGCCAGTAGTATACGACCCAGAGGTAGCAATCAGCCCCAGCATTTT. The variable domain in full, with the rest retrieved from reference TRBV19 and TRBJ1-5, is DGGITQSPKYLFRKEGQNVTLSCEQNLNHDAMYWYRQDPGQGLRLIYYSQIVNDFQKGDIAEGYSVSREKKESFPLTVTSAQKNPTAFYLCASSIRPRGSNQPQHFGDGTRLSIL.

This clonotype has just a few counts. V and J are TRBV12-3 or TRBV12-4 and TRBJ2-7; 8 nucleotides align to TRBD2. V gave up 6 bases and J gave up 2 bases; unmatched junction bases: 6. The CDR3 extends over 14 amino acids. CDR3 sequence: CASSPLGGAYEQYF. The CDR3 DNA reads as TGTGCCAGCAGCCCCCTCGGGGGGGCCTACGAGCAGTACTTC.

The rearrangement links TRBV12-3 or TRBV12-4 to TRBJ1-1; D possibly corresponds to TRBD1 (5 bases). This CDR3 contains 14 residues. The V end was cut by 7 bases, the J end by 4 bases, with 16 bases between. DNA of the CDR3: TGTGCCAGCACCACGGGGGGGTTCGGCACTGAAGCTTTCTTT. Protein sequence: CASTTGGFGTEAFF.

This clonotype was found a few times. Here the CDR3 DNA reads TGTGCCACTAGAGCAGGGGGCTCCTATGGCTACACCTTC. Its translation is CATRAGGSYGYTF. This rearrangement joins TRBV12-3 or TRBV12-4 to TRBJ1-2; 8 bases map to TRBD1. V lost 10 bases, J lost 4 bases, and 8 bases stayed unmatched. This CDR3 has 13 amino acids.

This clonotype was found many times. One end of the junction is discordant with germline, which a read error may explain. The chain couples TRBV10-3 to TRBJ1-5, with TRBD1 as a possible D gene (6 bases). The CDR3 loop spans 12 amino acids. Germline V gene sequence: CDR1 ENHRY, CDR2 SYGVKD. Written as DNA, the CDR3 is TGTGCCACCAGTGGGGGGCGGGAGCCCCAGCATTTT. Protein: CATSGGREPQHF.

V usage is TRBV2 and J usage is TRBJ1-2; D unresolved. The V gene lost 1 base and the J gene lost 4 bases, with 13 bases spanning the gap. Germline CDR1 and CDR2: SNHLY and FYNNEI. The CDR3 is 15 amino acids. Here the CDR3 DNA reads TGTGCCAGCAGTGAAGGTGTGGGCTTCGGCTATGGCTACACCTTC. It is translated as CASSEGVGFGYGYTF.

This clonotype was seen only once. The CDR3, as DNA: TGCAGTGTTGGACTAGCGGAATCCTACGAGCAGTACTTC. Translation: CSVGLAESYEQYF. V gene TRBV20-1 combines with J gene TRBJ2-7, with 10 bases that match TRBD2. The CDR3 consists of 13 residues. CDR1 is DFQATT and CDR2 is SNEGSKA in the germline V gene (reference sequence). V trimming: 7 bases; J trimming: 1 base; junction bases outside the gene matches: 4.

The CDR3 nucleotides read TGTGCCAGCAGTAGGGACAGGGACAAACTGTTTTTT. Its translation: CASSRDRDKLFF. The chain links TRBV2 to TRBJ1-4; the match to TRBD1 covers 9 bases. Germline-derived CDR1 and CDR2 are SNHLY and FYNNEI. The V gene end was trimmed by 5 bases and the J gene end by 11 bases; junction bases not matched to a gene: 3. The CDR3 consists of 12 residues. Looking up the rest from reference TRBV2 and TRBJ1-4 gives the full variable domain: EPEVTQTPSHQVTQMGQEVILRCVPISNHLYFYWYRQILGQKVEFLVSFYNNEISEKSEIFDDQFSVERPDGSNFTLKIRSTKLEDSAMYFCASSRDRDKLFFGSGTQLSVL.

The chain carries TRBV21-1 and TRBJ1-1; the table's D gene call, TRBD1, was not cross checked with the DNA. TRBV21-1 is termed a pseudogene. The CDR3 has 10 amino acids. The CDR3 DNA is TGTGCCAGCACGACATGGGGAGCTTTCTTT. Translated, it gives CASTTWGAFF.

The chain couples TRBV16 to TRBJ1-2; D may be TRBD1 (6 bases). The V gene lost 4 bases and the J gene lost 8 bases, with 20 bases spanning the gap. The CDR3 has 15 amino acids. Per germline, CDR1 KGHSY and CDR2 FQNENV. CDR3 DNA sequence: TGTGCCAGCAGCCCAAGAAAAGGACAGCCTGGGGGCTACACCTTC. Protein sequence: CASSPRKGQPGGYTF.

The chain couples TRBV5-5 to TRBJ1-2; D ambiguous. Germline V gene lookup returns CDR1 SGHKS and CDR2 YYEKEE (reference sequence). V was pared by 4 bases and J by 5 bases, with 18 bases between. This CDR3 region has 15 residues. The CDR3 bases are TGTGCCAGCAGCATGGACCCCTCTAGACTTTATGGCTACACCTTC. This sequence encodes CASSMDPSRLYGYTF.

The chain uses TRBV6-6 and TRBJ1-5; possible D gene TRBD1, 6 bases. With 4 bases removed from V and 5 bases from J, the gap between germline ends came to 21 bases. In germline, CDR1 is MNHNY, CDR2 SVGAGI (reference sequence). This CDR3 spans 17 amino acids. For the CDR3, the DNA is TGTGCCAGCAGTTTAGGGGGGAGGGGCGATCTGTATCAGCCCCAGCATTTT. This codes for CASSLGGRGDLYQPQHF.

CDR3 coding DNA: TGCGCCAGCAGCTATGACGCGGGACATAATTCACCCCTCCACTTT. Translation gives CASSYDAGHNSPLHF. This sequence joins TRBV5-1 and TRBJ1-6, with D tentatively TRBD1 (5 bases). The length of the CDR3 is 15 residues. Per germline, CDR1 SGHRS and CDR2 YFSETQ. The V gene lost 3 bases and the J gene lost 5 bases, with 12 bases spanning the gap.

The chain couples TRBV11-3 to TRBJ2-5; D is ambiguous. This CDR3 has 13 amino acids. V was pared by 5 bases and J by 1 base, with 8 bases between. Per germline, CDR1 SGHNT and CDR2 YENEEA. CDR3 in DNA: TGTGCCAGCAGCAAAGGCCCCCAAGAGACCCAGTACTTC. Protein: CASSKGPQETQYF.

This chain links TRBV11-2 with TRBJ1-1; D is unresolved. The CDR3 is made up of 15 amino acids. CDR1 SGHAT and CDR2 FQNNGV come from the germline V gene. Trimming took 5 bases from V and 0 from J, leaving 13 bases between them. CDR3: CASSAPWAVNTEAFF. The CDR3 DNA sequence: TGTGCCAGCAGCGCACCCTGGGCAGTGAACACTGAAGCTTTCTTT.

CDR3 DNA sequence: TGTGCCAGCAGTTCCGCCGGGACAGCGAACACTGAAGCTTTCTTT. Amino acid sequence: CASSSAGTANTEAFF. J is TRBJ1-1 and V is TRBV12-3 or TRBV12-4, with TRBD1 identical over 7 bases. Unmatched junction bases numbered 6, after V lost 4 bases and J lost 1 base. The CDR3 runs 15 residues.

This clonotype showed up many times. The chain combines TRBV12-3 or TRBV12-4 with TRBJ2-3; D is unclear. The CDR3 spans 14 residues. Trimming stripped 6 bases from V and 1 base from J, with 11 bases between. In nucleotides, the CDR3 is TGTGCCAGCAGCCCTCGCAGTGGCACAGATACGCAGTATTTT. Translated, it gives CASSPRSGTDTQYF.

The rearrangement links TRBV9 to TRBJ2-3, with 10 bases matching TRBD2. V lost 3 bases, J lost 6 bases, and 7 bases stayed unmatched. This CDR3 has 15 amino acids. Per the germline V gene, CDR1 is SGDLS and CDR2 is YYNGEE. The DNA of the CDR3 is TGTGCCAGCAGCGAAATTAGCGGGGGGCTCGATACGCAGTATTTT. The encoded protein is CASSEISGGLDTQYF.

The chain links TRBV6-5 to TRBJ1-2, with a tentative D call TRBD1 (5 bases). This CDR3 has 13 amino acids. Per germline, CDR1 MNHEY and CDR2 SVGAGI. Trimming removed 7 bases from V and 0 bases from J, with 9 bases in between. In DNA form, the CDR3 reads TGTGCCAGCACAGGGCGTTCTAACTATGGCTACACCTTC. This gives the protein CASTGRSNYGYTF.